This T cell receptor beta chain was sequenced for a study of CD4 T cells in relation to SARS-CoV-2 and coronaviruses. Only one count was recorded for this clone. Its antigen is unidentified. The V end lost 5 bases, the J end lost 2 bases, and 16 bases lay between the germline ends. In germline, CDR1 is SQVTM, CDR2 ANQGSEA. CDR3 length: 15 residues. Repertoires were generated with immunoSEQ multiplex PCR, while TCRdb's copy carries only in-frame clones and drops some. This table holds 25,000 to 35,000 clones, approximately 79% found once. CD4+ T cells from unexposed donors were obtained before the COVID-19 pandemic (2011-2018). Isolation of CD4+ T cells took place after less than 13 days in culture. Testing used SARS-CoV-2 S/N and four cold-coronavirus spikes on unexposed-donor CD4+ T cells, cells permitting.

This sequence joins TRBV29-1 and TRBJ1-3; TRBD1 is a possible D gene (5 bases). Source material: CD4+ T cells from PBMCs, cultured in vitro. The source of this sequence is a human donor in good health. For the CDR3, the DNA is TGCAGCGTTTCTGGCGGGGGAGTTCCTGGAAACACCATATATTTT. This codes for CSVSGGGVPGNTIYF.